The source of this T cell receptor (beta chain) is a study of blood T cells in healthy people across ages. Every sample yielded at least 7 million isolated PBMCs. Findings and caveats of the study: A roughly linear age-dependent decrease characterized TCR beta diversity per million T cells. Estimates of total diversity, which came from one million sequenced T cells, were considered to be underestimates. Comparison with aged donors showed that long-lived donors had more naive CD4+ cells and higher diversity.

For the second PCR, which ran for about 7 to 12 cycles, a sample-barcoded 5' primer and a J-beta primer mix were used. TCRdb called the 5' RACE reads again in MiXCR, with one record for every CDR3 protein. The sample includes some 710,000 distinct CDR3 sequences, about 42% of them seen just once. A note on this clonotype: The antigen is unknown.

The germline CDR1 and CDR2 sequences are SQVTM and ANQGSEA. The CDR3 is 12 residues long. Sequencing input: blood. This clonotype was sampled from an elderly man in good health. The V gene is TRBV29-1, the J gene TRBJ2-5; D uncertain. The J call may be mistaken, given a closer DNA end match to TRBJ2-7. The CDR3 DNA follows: TGCAGCGTTTCGGTCCCGCCCGACGAGCAGTACTTC. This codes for CSVSVPPDEQYF.